This TCR beta chain was identified in a study of blood T cell repertoires in COVID-19. About the study: PBMCs, B-cell-depleted T cells, or T cells were the source of the cDNA or gDNA that made up the material.

Clones were read by immunoSEQ multiplex PCR, and TCRdb kept only the in-frame ones, dropping some. Among 130,000 to 150,000 clones listed, about 84% were seen once. The TCR sequence derives from a man aged 60 to 75 with active or convalescent COVID-19. Sequenced material: peripheral blood.

CDR3 in DNA: TGTGCCAGTAGGAACAGGGCTCAAGAGACCCAGTACTTC. Translated: CASRNRAQETQYF. The chain has TRBV19 and TRBJ2-5, with D perhaps matching TRBD1 (6 bases). The CDR3 consists of 13 residues. V was trimmed by 6 bases and J by 2 bases, leaving 10 bases between them. From germline, CDR1 is LNHDA and CDR2 SQIVND (reference sequence).